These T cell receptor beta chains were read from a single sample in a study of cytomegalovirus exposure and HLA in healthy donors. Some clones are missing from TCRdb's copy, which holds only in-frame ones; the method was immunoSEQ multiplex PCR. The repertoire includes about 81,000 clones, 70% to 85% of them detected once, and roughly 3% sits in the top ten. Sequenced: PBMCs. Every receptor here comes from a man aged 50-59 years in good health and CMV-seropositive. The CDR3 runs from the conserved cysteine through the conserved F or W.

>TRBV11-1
CASSPGLAGRQYF
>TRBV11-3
CASSATGGRNEQYF
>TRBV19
CASSMESGTEAFF
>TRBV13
CASSGDFGTSGYTF
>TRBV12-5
CASGLAPGGSGYTF
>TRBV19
CASSQGAQGNQPQHF
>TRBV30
CAWTNERTGKGYTF
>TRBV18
CASRGGQGNTEAFF
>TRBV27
CASSLVGAASTDTQYF
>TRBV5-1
CASSQSGGSGGYTF
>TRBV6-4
CASSEVAGGAHNEQFF
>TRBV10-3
CAISESRARGSQETQYF
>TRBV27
CASSHSGTGVSAKNIQYF
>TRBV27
CASSLRGYGVAQDSGNTIYF
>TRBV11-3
CASTRGFGTEAFF
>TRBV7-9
CASSSPDLTGTDTQYF
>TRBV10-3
CAISEYGQGNLGYTF
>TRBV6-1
CASSEGAGTNYGYTF
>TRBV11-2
CASSLFAPGTGANEQFF
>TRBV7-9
CASSFTSGSTDTQYF
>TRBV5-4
CASSLVAQGLETQYF
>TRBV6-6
CASSYSGSSYNEQFF
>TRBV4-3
CASSQTGVDTGELFF
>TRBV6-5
CASSRPQGNTEAFF
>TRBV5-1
CASSFSTGNTEAFF
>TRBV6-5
CASRRTGGGSDTQYF
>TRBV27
CASSSRLASDTQYF
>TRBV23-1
CASSQLEGEFF
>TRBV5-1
CASSLNVADRRLSGANVLTF
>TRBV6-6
CASSKGQDPSGNTIYF
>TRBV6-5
CASSYSQGNQPQHF
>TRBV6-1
CASSGLTYNEQFF
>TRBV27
CASTQGPRETQYF
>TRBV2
CASRKGPSGEAYEQYF
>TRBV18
CASSAQDSYEQYF
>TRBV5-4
CASSFSGTTYEQYF
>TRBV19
CASRGQYNQPQHF
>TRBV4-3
CASSPSVRGYEQYF
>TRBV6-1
CASSEQGADGYTF
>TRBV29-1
CSVHVRTAGNNEQFF
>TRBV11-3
CASSLGASGNTDTQYF
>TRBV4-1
CASSQGGGNGQPQHF
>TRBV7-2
CASGALLVGETQYF
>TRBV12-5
CASGLQLNYGYTF
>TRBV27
CASSFRDSSNQPQHF
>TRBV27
CASSPRSQSGANGLTF
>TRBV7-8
CASSLGAQGNNEQFF